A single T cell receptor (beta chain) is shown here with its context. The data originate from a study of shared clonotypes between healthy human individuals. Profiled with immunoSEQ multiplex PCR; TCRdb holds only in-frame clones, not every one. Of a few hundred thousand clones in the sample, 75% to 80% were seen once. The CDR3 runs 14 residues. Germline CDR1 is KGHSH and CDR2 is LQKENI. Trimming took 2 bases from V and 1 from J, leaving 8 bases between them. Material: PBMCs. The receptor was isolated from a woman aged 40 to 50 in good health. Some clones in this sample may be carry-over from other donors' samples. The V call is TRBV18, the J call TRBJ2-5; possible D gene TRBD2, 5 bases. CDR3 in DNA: TGTGCCAGCTCACCAACTAGGAGCCAAGAGACCCAGTACTTC. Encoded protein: CASSPTRSQETQYF.